This T cell receptor beta chain was found in a study of cytomegalovirus exposure and HLA in healthy donors. Study results and caveats: Using a false discovery rate of 0.05, a later analysis showed that approximately 18,000 TCR beta sequences were associated with HLA alleles.

On this clone itself: Its antigen is unidentified.

The CDR3 is 13 residues long. Trimming removed 3 bases from V and 6 bases from J, with 13 bases in between. The germline CDR1 and CDR2 sequences are SGDLS and YYNGEE. The PCR contained 60 Vbeta and 13 Jbeta primers. The protocol was immunoSEQ multiplex PCR, while the TCRdb copy is restricted to in-frame clones and leaves out a portion. The sample has about 120,000 clones, 81% seen once. This sequence originates from a man aged 18-30 years in good health and CMV-seropositive. Material: PBMCs. The rearrangement uses TRBV9 and TRBJ2-7; D perhaps matches TRBD2 (7 bases). The CDR3 reads CASSGGGGFEQYF. The CDR3 region has the DNA TGTGCCAGCAGCGGGGGAGGGGGTTTCGAGCAGTACTTC.